Listed below are T cell receptor beta chains from one sample, sequenced in a study of identical twins. TCRdb analysed the 5' RACE reads with MiXCR anew, one entry per CDR3 protein. The sample holds more than 400,000 distinct CDR3 sequences, approximately 16% seen once. The same data also went into a second study, on yellow fever vaccine responses in identical twins.

The sequenced sample was CD4+ T cells sorted from blood. The receptors were sampled from a young woman in good health. CDR3s include the opening cysteine and the closing phenylalanine or tryptophan. D genes are given only for firm matches. Size tells how often a clone was seen (once, few, many) or the class of an expanded clone, and some rows leave it out.

d_call	v_call	j_call	clone_size	cdr3_aa	cdr3_nt
NA	TRBV11-2	TRBJ2-3	NA	CASSLVPRLGKTTDTQYF	TGTGCCAGCAGCTTAGTACCTAGACTCGGGAAAACCACAGATACGCAGTATTTT
NA	TRBV24-1	TRBJ1-1	many	CATSGGTEAFF	TGTGCCACCAGTGGGGGGACTGAAGCTTTCTTT
NA	TRBV5-1	TRBJ2-1	many	CASSQTNRNEQFF	TGCGCCAGCAGCCAAACCAACAGGAATGAGCAGTTCTTC
TRBD1	TRBV18	TRBJ2-2	few	CASSPPGQGTGELFF	TGTGCCAGCTCACCCCCGGGACAGGGCACCGGGGAGCTGTTTTTT
NA	TRBV29-1	TRBJ2-5	few	CSVEWGPETQYF	TGCAGCGTTGAATGGGGGCCGGAGACCCAGTACTTC
NA	TRBV6-2/TRBV6-3	TRBJ2-7	few	CASSFELRYYEQYF	TGTGCCAGCAGTTTCGAGTTGCGGTACTACGAGCAGTACTTC
NA	TRBV12-3/TRBV12-4	TRBJ2-1	many	CASSLALGLTEQFF	TGTGCCAGCAGTTTAGCATTAGGGCTTACCGAGCAGTTCTTC
TRBD1	TRBV4-2	TRBJ1-2	few	CASSQGGGQGKGGYTF	TGTGCCAGCAGCCAAGGAGGGGGACAGGGCAAAGGAGGCTACACCTTC
TRBD2	TRBV14	TRBJ2-1	few	CASSQDIGRAYEQFF	TGTGCCAGCAGCCAAGATATCGGGAGGGCGTATGAGCAGTTCTTC
NA	TRBV5-1	TRBJ2-5	few	CASSWDDSSETQYF	TGCGCCAGCAGCTGGGACGATAGCTCGGAGACCCAGTACTTC
NA	TRBV6-1	TRBJ2-3	few	CASRGLGPTDTQYF	TGTGCCAGCAGGGGACTGGGCCCCACGGATACGCAGTATTTT
TRBD1	TRBV6-1	TRBJ2-5	NA	CASSERGQTVETQYF	TGTGCCAGCAGTGAAAGGGGACAGACTGTGGAGACCCAGTACTTC